Listed below are T cell receptor beta chains from one sample, sequenced in a study of cytomegalovirus exposure and HLA in healthy donors. Some clones are missing from TCRdb's copy, which holds only in-frame ones; the method was immunoSEQ multiplex PCR. The table lists about 110,000 clones, around 79% of them singletons. Sequenced material: PBMCs. Receptors originate from a man in his sixties in good health and CMV-seronegative. Both conserved end residues are part of each CDR3. D genes are given only for firm matches. Where a row states a size, it is once, few, many or the class of an expanded clone; other rows omit it.

.,TRBJ1-1,TRBD1,TRBV7-8,TGTGCCAGCAGCTCACAGGGGGGCACTGAAGCTTTCTTT,CASSSQGGTEAFF
.,TRBJ2-3,.,TRBV6-1,TGTGCCAGCATTCAAAATACAGGGTTTGGGAATACGCAGTATTTT,CASIQNTGFGNTQYF
.,TRBJ1-1,.,TRBV5-1,TGCGCCAGCAGCTCCCTGGGGGGGTCATATTTGAACACTGAAGCTTTCTTT,CASSSLGGSYLNTEAFF
.,TRBJ2-2,.,TRBV5-4,TGTGCCAGCAGCTTGGGGGAGGACACCGGGGAGCTGTTTTTT,CASSLGEDTGELFF
.,TRBJ2-7,.,TRBV19,TGTGCCAGTAGTGACAGCTCCTACGAGCAGTACTTC,CASSDSSYEQYF
.,TRBJ2-7,TRBD1,TRBV6-5,TGTGCCAGCAGTTACCGGGACAGGGCGGACGAGCAGTACTTC,CASSYRDRADEQYF
.,TRBJ2-7,TRBD1,TRBV19,TGTGCCAGTAGTATGAGAACAGGGGGGAACGAGCAGTACTTC,CASSMRTGGNEQYF
.,TRBJ1-1,.,TRBV19,TGTGCCAGTAGTGACGACAGGAGATGGTCTGAAGCTTTCTTT,CASSDDRRWSEAFF
.,TRBJ2-1,TRBD2,TRBV5-1,TGCGCCAGCAGCCCCATAATAAGCGGGGTATCCTACAATGAGCAGTTCTTC,CASSPIISGVSYNEQFF
.,TRBJ2-7,TRBD1,TRBV7-2,TGTGCCAGCAGCCGGGACAGGGGACCCTACGAGCAGTACTTC,CASSRDRGPYEQYF
.,TRBJ2-2,.,TRBV11-1,TGTGCCAGCAGCTCCCGGGGGGCCGGGACCGGGGAGCTGTTTTTT,CASSSRGAGTGELFF
.,TRBJ2-2,TRBD1,TRBV6-1,TGTGCCAGCTTGGGACAGGGGGTCTCCGGGGAGCTGTTTTTT,CASLGQGVSGELFF
.,TRBJ2-1,TRBD2,TRBV5-1,TGCGCCAGCAGCTTTCGGGGGGGCACCCATGAGCAGTTCTTC,CASSFRGGTHEQFF
.,TRBJ1-4,.,TRBV7-9,TGTGCCAGCGGACTTCGGGGGGAAAAACTGTTTTTT,CASGLRGEKLFF
.,TRBJ1-5,.,TRBV19,TGTGCCAGTAGTAGAGTGCAGGGTGGCAATCAGCCCCAGCATTTT,CASSRVQGGNQPQHF
once,TRBJ1-1,TRBD1,TRBV5-1,TGCGCCAGCAGCTCAACAGGGGCCCCTGGAACTGAAGCTTTCTTT,CASSSTGAPGTEAFF
.,TRBJ2-5,.,TRBV5-4,TGTGCCAGCAGCTTAACAGGGTCTCAGGAGACCCAGTACTTC,CASSLTGSQETQYF
.,TRBJ1-6,.,TRBV27,TGTGCCAGCGGATACAGGGAGCGGTCCGCTTCACCCCTCCACTTT,CASGYRERSASPLHF
.,TRBJ2-5,TRBD1,TRBV6-5,TGTGCCAGCAGCAACGACAGGGGGTGGGCGGAGACCCAGTACTTC,CASSNDRGWAETQYF
few,TRBJ2-3,.,TRBV30,TGTGCCTGGAGTCGAGGTGGGGGGGCGGTTAGCACAGATACGCAGTATTTT,CAWSRGGGAVSTDTQYF
.,TRBJ1-1,.,TRBV13,TGTGCCAGCAGCCCGAGGGCCCCCAACACTGAAGCTTTCTTT,CASSPRAPNTEAFF
.,TRBJ2-7,TRBD1,TRBV6-6,TGTGCCAGCAGCCCTACAGGGGTGGCCTACGAGCAGTACTTC,CASSPTGVAYEQYF
.,TRBJ2-1,TRBD2,TRBV7-8,TGTGCCAGCAGCTTCGGACTAGCGGGGGTCAATGAGCAGTTCTTC,CASSFGLAGVNEQFF
.,TRBJ1-6,.,TRBV7-6,TGTGCCAGCAGCAATTCGAACAGCCCGAATTCACCCCTCCACTTT,CASSNSNSPNSPLHF
.,TRBJ2-1,.,TRBV7-7,TGTGCCAGCAGCCCAGCGGGCAGCTCCTACAATGAGCAGTTCTTC,CASSPAGSSYNEQFF
.,TRBJ1-5,.,TRBV5-6,TGTGCCAGCAGCTTGTCATACGACAGTGGGAGGAAAAGCAATCAGCCCCAGCATTTT,CASSLSYDSGRKSNQPQHF
few,TRBJ2-3,TRBD1,TRBV4-1,TGCGCCAGCAGCCAGGACAGGGTGATAGATACGCAGTATTTT,CASSQDRVIDTQYF
.,TRBJ2-1,TRBD1,TRBV9,TGTGCCAGCAGCGGACCGAATGACAGGGGAAGGTCCTACAATGAGCAGTTCTTC,CASSGPNDRGRSYNEQFF
.,TRBJ2-5,.,TRBV15,TGTGCCACCCGCTCGTTGGGGCTGGAGACCCAGTACTTC,CATRSLGLETQYF
.,TRBJ1-1,.,TRBV6-5,TGTGCCAGCAGTCCTAGACCGGGGAACACTGAAGCTTTCTTT,CASSPRPGNTEAFF
few,TRBJ1-5,TRBD1,TRBV2,TGTGCCAGCAGTACGGACAGGGGTGGCAATCAGCCCCAGCATTTT,CASSTDRGGNQPQHF
.,TRBJ2-5,TRBD2,TRBV5-1,TGCGCCAGCAGCCTTCTCACGGGGGGAGAGACCCAGTACTTC,CASSLLTGGETQYF
.,TRBJ2-2,TRBD1,TRBV4-3,TGCGCCAGCAGCCAAGAAAGGGGACAGGGGTACACCGGGGAGCTGTTTTTT,CASSQERGQGYTGELFF
few,TRBJ2-2,TRBD2,TRBV7-8,TGTGCCAGCAGCCCTGGACTAGCGGGGGTTACCGGGGAGCTGTTTTTT,CASSPGLAGVTGELFF
.,TRBJ2-5,.,TRBV5-6,TGTGCCAGCAGCCCGGGGGGCCGGGGGCTAGTGACCCAGTACTTC,CASSPGGRGLVTQYF
.,TRBJ1-3,TRBD1,TRBV9,TGTGCCAGCAGCGTAGCCGCAGGGGGGCCTGGAAACACCATATATTTT,CASSVAAGGPGNTIYF
.,TRBJ2-7,.,TRBV5-6,TGTGCCAGCAGCCCGGGGGTTTTTTACGAGCAGTACTTC,CASSPGVFYEQYF
.,TRBJ1-6,.,TRBV7-6,TGTGCCAGCAGCCCCATGGCAGGGATAGATTCACCCCTCCACTTT,CASSPMAGIDSPLHF
.,TRBJ2-3,TRBD2,TRBV28,TGTGCCAGCACCCAACTAGCGGGCCGCCCCACAGATACGCAGTATTTT,CASTQLAGRPTDTQYF
.,TRBJ1-2,.,TRBV5-6,TGTGCCAGCAGCTTGGAACAGTCCTATGGCTACACCTTC,CASSLEQSYGYTF
.,TRBJ1-6,TRBD1,TRBV5-1,TGCGCCAGCAGCTTGGCACAGGGGAAAGTTAATTCACCCCTCCACTTT,CASSLAQGKVNSPLHF
.,TRBJ1-6,.,TRBV19,TGTGCCAGCTCCTGGGGGCCTTACACTGCCCTCTATAATTCACCCCTCCACTTT,CASSWGPYTALYNSPLHF
once,TRBJ1-4,.,TRBV2,TGTGCCAGCACCCCGGGTTGGGGGGCTAATGAAAAACTGTTTTTT,CASTPGWGANEKLFF
.,TRBJ2-3,.,TRBV19,TGTGCCAGTAGTATAAGGGACTCCAACACAGATACGCAGTATTTT,CASSIRDSNTDTQYF
.,TRBJ1-5,.,TRBV18,TGTGCCAGCTCACCAGGCAGCAATCAGCCCCAGCATTTT,CASSPGSNQPQHF
.,TRBJ1-2,.,TRBV4-2,TGTGCCAGCAGCCAAGATGGAGGACGGGACTATGGCTACACCTTC,CASSQDGGRDYGYTF